These 20 T cell receptor beta chains originate from one sample sequenced in a study of Graves' ophthalmopathy and Graves' hyperthyroidism. The authors amplified TCR beta CDR3 regions, and they did so from RNA transcripts for repertoire sequencing. First-round RT-PCR employed HTBI primers, with a second-round multiplex PCR after it. MiXCR, run by TCRdb on the multiplex PCR reads, gives a single entry per CDR3 protein. The table records 600,000 to 650,000 distinct CDR3 sequences, about 20% of them present only once. Sample: peripheral blood. These receptors originate from a woman aged 18 to 35 with stable Graves' hyperthyroidism. Some clones in this sample may be carry-over from other donors' samples.

The chain employs TRBV5-1 and TRBJ2-5, with TRBD2 as a possible D gene (5 bases). The V gene lost 4 bases and the J gene lost 9 bases, with 22 bases spanning the gap. The CDR3 sequence is 15 residues long. From germline, CDR1 is SGHRS and CDR2 YFSETQ. CDR3 in DNA: TGCGCCAGCAGCCGGTCACGGAAGGCGTCGGAGGCCCAGTACTTC. This sequence encodes CASSRSRKASEAQYF.

Many counts were recorded for this clonotype. The CDR3 loop reads CASSIGDRDNQPQHF. In DNA, the CDR3 is TGTGCCAGTAGTATAGGGGACAGGGACAATCAGCCCCAGCATTTT. The chain joins TRBV19 to TRBJ1-5; 9 bases are a match to TRBD1. Germline values: CDR1 LNHDA, CDR2 SQIVND (reference sequence). V was clipped by 1 base and J by 3 bases; unmatched bases: 1. The CDR3 spans 15 residues.

In this sample, this clonotype turned up many times. The V call is TRBV6-5, the J call TRBJ1-1, with 11 bases aligning to TRBD1. J gave up 1 base and V 2 bases, and 3 bases lay outside the gene matches. This CDR3 contains 16 residues. Germline loops: CDR1 MNHEY, CDR2 SVGAGI. The CDR3 DNA reads as TGTGCCAGCAGTTACGGACAGGGGGCGAAGAACACTGAAGCTTTCTTT. This translates into CASSYGQGAKNTEAFF.

CDR3: CASSEGRQGGTEAFF. The CDR3 DNA reads as TGTGCCAGCAGTGAAGGGCGACAGGGGGGAACTGAAGCTTTCTTT. The chain is built from TRBV6-1 and TRBJ1-1, with 9 bases that match TRBD1. J lost 5 bases, V lost 1 base, and 5 bases had no gene match. The CDR3 extends over 15 amino acids. Germline-derived CDR1 and CDR2 are MNHNS and SASEGT.

This clonotype has only a few counts. The chain joins TRBV4-2 to TRBJ2-2, with 7 bases lining up with TRBD1. CDR3 length equals 18 residues. Germline CDR1 LGHNA, CDR2 YNFKEQ. The trim removed 4 bases at V and 2 bases at J, leaving 13 bases unmatched. The CDR3 reads CASSPAGTATRNTGELFF. The CDR3 DNA is TGTGCCAGCAGCCCCGCCGGGACAGCCACTAGAAACACCGGGGAGCTGTTTTTT.

This clonotype has ten or more counts. The CDR3 sequence is CASSGGTGVYYGYTF. CDR3 DNA: TGTGCCAGCAGTGGAGGGACAGGGGTGTACTATGGCTACACCTTC. The genes are TRBV25-1 and TRBJ1-2, with TRBD1 matching over 10 bases. Germline CDR1 reads MGHDK; CDR2 reads SYGVNS. V was pared by 4 bases and J by 3 bases, with 5 bases of the junction left unmatched. This CDR3 is 15 amino acids long.

Many counts were recorded for this clonotype. The chain has TRBV11-2 and TRBJ2-7; no clear D gene. The V gene's germline CDR1 is SGHAT and CDR2 FQNNGV. CDR3 length equals 16 residues. The ends were cut back, 5 bases at V and 0 bases at J, with 17 bases in the middle. The CDR3 loop reads CASSPWRSSSSYEQYF. CDR3 coding DNA: TGTGCCAGCAGCCCATGGCGGTCATCGAGCTCCTACGAGCAGTACTTC.

This clonotype was counted ten times or more. The chain recombines TRBV25-1 with TRBJ1-1, with a weak D call TRBD1 (5 bases). The CDR3 is made up of 15 amino acids. Trimming shortened V by 4 bases and J by 2 bases, and 14 bases separated the two germline ends. Germline V CDR1 and CDR2: MGHDK, SYGVNS. In DNA, the CDR3 is TGTGCCAGCAGTGTCTTGTGGGGGGACAACACTGAAGCTTTCTTT. Its protein product is CASSVLWGDNTEAFF.

This clonotype was seen at least ten times. The chain joins TRBV30 to TRBJ2-7; the match to TRBD1 covers 9 bases. Germline V lookup: CDR1 GTSNPN, CDR2 SVGIG (reference sequence). V trimming: 4 bases; J trimming: 3 bases; junction bases outside the gene matches: 4. CDR3 length equals 13 residues. The CDR3 coding sequence is TGTGCCTGGACACAGGGGGCGGTCTACGAGCAGTACTTC. Amino acids: CAWTQGAVYEQYF.

This clonotype was observed at least ten times. The chain combines TRBV19 with TRBJ2-2; 8 bases map to TRBD1. V trimming: 2 bases; J trimming: 1 base; junction bases outside the gene matches: 9. CDR3 length equals 18 residues. Germline-derived CDR1 and CDR2 are LNHDA and SQIVND (reference sequence). The CDR3 loop is CASSIPPRQGRNTGELFF. The CDR3 nucleotides read TGTGCCAGTAGTATACCGCCTCGACAGGGGAGGAACACCGGGGAGCTGTTTTTT. Full variable domain (outside the CDR3, taken from reference TRBV19 and TRBJ2-2): DGGITQSPKYLFRKEGQNVTLSCEQNLNHDAMYWYRQDPGQGLRLIYYSQIVNDFQKGDIAEGYSVSREKKESFPLTVTSAQKNPTAFYLCASSIPPRQGRNTGELFFGEGSRLTVL.

This rearrangement joins TRBV13 to TRBJ1-1; no clear D gene. The CDR3 sequence is 14 residues long. CDR1 PRHDT and CDR2 FYEKMQ come from the germline V gene (reference sequence). V was trimmed by 5 bases and J by 3 bases, leaving 13 bases between them. CDR3 coding DNA: TGTGCCAGCAGCGAAGGCCTCGACGACACTGAAGCTTTCTTT. This translates into CASSEGLDDTEAFF.

This chain connects TRBV30 to TRBJ2-5, with D unresolved. The CDR3 consists of 15 residues. CDR1 is GTSNPN, CDR2 SVGIG, per germline (reference sequence). The V end lost 0 bases, the J end lost 7 bases, and 18 bases lay between the germline ends. CDR3 bases: TGTGCCTGGAGTGTTCGCGCCAGGCGGTCGTGGACCCAGTACTTC. The encoded protein is CAWSVRARRSWTQYF.

This clonotype has just a few counts. This chain uses TRBV6-5 with TRBJ1-1; a weak D match, TRBD1 (6 bases). This CDR3 region has 15 residues. V was shortened by 0 bases and J by 5 bases, with 13 bases between the two germline ends. CDR1 and CDR2 (germline): MNHEY, SVGAGI. This CDR3 reads CASSYSTRGGTEAFF. CDR3 nucleotide sequence: TGTGCCAGCAGTTACTCGACCAGGGGTGGGACTGAAGCTTTCTTT.

CDR3 in amino acids: CASSLGGTGDEQYF. CDR3 bases: TGCGCCAGCAGCTTGGGGGGGACAGGGGACGAGCAGTACTTC. The chain couples TRBV5-1 to TRBJ2-7; 10 bases agree with TRBD1. Per germline, CDR1 SGHRS and CDR2 YFSETQ. This CDR3 contains 14 residues. V was clipped by 0 bases and J by 5 bases; unmatched bases: 2.

The chain carries TRBV18 and TRBJ1-2; possible D gene TRBD1, 6 bases. This CDR3 contains 17 residues. Trimming stripped 2 bases from V and 4 bases from J, with 20 bases between. Germline lookup yields CDR1 KGHSH and CDR2 LQKENI. The DNA for the CDR3 is TGTGCCAGCTCACCAACCACAGGGTCATATCGTTCCTATGGCTACACCTTC. This sequence encodes CASSPTTGSYRSYGYTF.

J is TRBJ1-6 and V is TRBV19; D is ambiguous. V was pared by 9 bases and J by 0 bases, with 3 bases between. The germline gives CDR1 LNHDA, CDR2 SQIVND (reference sequence). This CDR3 is built from 12 residues. The CDR3 nucleotides are TGTGCCAGCACCTCCTATAATTCACCCCTCCACTTT. It translates to CASTSYNSPLHF.

This clonotype was counted ten times or more. The chain couples TRBV28 to TRBJ2-2; 10 bases are a match to TRBD1. CDR1 and CDR2 from the germline V gene are MDHEN and SYDVKM. The CDR3 runs to 17 residues. V lost 6 bases, J lost 5 bases, and 12 bases stayed unmatched. Here the CDR3 reads CASRLFGQGGWTGELFF. The CDR3 DNA reads TGTGCCAGCAGGCTATTCGGACAGGGGGGATGGACCGGGGAGCTGTTTTTT.

This clonotype was detected many times. The V call is TRBV20-1, the J call TRBJ1-5, with 9 bases that match TRBD1. The CDR3 is 18 residues long. Losses at the gene ends were 0 bases for V and 0 bases for J; bases not matched to a gene: 9. CDR1 is DFQATT and CDR2 is SNEGSKA in the germline V gene (reference sequence). CDR3 residues: CSARDRGTGTYSNQPQHF. In DNA, the CDR3 is TGCAGTGCTAGAGATAGGGGGACAGGGACTTATAGCAATCAGCCCCAGCATTTT.

There are many counts of this clonotype. The chain is built from TRBV29-1 and TRBJ1-1, with a tentative D call TRBD1 (6 bases). V was trimmed by 7 bases and J by 0 bases, leaving 12 bases between them. Germline CDR1 is SQVTM and CDR2 is ANQGSEA. The CDR3 is 13 amino acids. The CDR3 coding sequence is TGCAGCGGTTCAGGACAGTTGAACACTGAAGCTTTCTTT. This codes for CSGSGQLNTEAFF. Full variable domain (rest looked up from reference TRBV29-1 and TRBJ1-1): SAVISQKPSRDICQRGTSLTIQCQVDSQVTMMFWYRQQPGQSLTLIATANQGSEATYESGFVIDKFPISRPNLTFSTLTVSNMSPEDSSIYLCSGSGQLNTEAFFGQGTRLTVV.

This rearrangement joins TRBV20-1 to TRBJ2-5; TRBD1 might be the D (6 bases). With 6 bases removed from V and 8 bases from J, the gap between germline ends came to 19 bases. The germline gives CDR1 DFQATT, CDR2 SNEGSKA (reference sequence). This CDR3 comprises 13 residues. The CDR3 DNA sequence: TGCAGTGCGGGGGACCAGGGGACACAAACCCAGTACTTC. Residues: CSAGDQGTQTQYF.